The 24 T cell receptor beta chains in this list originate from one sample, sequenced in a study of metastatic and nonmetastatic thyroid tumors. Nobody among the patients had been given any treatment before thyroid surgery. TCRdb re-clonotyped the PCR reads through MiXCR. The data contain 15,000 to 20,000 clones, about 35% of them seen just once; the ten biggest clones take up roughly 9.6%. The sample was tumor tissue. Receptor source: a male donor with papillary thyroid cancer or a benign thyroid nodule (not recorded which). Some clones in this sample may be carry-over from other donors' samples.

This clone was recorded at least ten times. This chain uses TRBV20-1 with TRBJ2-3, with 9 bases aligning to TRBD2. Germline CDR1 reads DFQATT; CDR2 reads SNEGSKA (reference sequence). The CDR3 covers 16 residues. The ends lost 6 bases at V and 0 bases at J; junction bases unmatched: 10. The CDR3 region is CSAEAGGPASTDTQYF. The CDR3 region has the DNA TGCAGTGCCGAGGCGGGAGGGCCTGCTAGCACAGATACGCAGTATTTT.

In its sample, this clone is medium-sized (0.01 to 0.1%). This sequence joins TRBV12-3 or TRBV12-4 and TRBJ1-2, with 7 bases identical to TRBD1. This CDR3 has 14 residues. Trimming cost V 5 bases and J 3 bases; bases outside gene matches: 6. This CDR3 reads CASSGRDRYYGYTF. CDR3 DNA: TGTGCCAGCAGTGGCCGGGACAGATACTATGGCTACACCTTC.

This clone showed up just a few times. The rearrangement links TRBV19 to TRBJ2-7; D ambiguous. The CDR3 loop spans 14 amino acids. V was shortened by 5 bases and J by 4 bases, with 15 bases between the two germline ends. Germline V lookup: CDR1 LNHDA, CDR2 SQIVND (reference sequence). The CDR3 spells CASSPSTTGYEQYF. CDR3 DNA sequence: TGTGCCAGTAGTCCCTCGACGACTGGATACGAGCAGTACTTC.

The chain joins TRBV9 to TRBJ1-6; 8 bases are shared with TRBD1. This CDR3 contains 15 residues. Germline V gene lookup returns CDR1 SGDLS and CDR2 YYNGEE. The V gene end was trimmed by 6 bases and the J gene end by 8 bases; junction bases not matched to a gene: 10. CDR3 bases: TGTGCCAGCATCGTCGATCAGGGGGCGTATTCACCCCTCCACTTT. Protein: CASIVDQGAYSPLHF.

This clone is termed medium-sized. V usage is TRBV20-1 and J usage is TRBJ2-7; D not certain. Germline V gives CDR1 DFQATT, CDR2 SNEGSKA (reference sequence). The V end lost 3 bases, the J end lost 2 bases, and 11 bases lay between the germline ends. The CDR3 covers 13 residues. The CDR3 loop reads CSASFLGTYEQYF. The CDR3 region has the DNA TGCAGTGCTAGTTTTCTAGGAACCTACGAGCAGTACTTC.

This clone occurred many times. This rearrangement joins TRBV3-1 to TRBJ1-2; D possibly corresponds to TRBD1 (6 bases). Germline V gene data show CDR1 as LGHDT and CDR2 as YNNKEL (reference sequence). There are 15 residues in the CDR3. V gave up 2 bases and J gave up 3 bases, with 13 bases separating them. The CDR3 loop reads CASSQFGGLDYGYTF. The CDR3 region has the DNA TGTGCCAGCAGCCAATTCGGGGGGCTCGACTATGGCTACACCTTC. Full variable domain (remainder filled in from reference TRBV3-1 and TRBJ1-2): DTAVSQTPKYLVTQMGNDKSIKCEQNLGHDTMYWYKQDSKKFLKIMFSYNNKELIINETVPNRFSPKSPDKAHLNLHINSLELGDSAVYFCASSQFGGLDYGYTFGSGTRLTVV.

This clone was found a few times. CDR3: CASSISGTLRNDEQFF. CDR3 coding DNA: TGTGCCAGTAGTATTTCCGGGACGCTCCGCAACGATGAGCAGTTCTTC. The chain couples TRBV19 to TRBJ2-1, with D perhaps matching TRBD1 or TRBD2 (5 bases each). The CDR3 is made up of 16 amino acids. Trimming cost V 3 bases and J 8 bases, with 20 bases left between them. Germline CDR1 reads LNHDA; CDR2 reads SQIVND (reference sequence).

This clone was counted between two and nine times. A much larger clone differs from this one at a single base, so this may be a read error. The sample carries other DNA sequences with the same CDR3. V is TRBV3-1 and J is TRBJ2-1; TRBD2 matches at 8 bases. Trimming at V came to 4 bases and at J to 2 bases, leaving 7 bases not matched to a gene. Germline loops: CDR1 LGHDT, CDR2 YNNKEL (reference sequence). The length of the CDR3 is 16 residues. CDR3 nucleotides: TGTGCCAGCAGCCTCGGGCTAGCGGGTGCCTACAATGAGCAGTTCTTC. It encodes CASSLGLAGAYNEQFF.

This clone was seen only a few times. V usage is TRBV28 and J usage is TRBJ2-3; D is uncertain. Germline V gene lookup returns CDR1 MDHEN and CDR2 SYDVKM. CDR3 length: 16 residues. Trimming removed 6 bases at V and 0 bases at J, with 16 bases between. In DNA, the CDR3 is TGTGCCAGCAGGTCCTGGTGGTGGGCGAGCACAGATACGCAGTATTTT. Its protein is CASRSWWWASTDTQYF.

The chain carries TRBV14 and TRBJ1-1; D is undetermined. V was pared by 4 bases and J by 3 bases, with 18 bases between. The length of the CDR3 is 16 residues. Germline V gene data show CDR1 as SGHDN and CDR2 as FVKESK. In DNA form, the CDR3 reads TGTGCCAGCAGCCCCTCCCAAGCGGGGTTGGACACTGAAGCTTTCTTT. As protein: CASSPSQAGLDTEAFF.

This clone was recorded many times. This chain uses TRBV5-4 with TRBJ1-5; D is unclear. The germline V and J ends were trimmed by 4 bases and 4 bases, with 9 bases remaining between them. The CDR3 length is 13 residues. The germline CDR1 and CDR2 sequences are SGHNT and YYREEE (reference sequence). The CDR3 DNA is TGTGCCAGCAGCCTAGAGATAAATCAGCCCCAGCATTTT. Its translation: CASSLEINQPQHF.

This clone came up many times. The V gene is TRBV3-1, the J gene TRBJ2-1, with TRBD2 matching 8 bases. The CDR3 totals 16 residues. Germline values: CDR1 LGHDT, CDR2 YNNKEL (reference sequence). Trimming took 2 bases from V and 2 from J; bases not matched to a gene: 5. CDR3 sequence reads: CASSQSSGVTYNEQFF. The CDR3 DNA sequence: TGTGCCAGCAGCCAAAGTAGCGGGGTTACCTACAATGAGCAGTTCTTC.

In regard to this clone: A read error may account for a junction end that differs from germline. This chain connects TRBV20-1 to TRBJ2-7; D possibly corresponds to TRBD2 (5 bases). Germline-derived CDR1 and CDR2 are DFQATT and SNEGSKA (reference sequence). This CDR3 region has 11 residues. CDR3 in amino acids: CSASPPYEQYF. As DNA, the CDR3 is TGTAGTGCTAGCCCACCCTACGAGCAGTACTTC.

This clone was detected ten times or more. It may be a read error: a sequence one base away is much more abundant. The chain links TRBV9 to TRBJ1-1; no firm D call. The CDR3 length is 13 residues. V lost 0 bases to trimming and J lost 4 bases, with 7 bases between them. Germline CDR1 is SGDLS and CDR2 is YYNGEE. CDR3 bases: TGTGCCAGCAGCGTAGCTCGGGGCACTGAAGCTTTCTTT. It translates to CASSVARGTEAFF.

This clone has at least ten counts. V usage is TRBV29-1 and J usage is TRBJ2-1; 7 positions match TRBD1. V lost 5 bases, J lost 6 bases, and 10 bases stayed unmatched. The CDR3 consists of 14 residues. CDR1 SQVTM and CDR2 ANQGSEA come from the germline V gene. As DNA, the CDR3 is TGCAGCGTTTTCCCGTGGCAGGGGGTCAATGAGCAGTTCTTC. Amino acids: CSVFPWQGVNEQFF.

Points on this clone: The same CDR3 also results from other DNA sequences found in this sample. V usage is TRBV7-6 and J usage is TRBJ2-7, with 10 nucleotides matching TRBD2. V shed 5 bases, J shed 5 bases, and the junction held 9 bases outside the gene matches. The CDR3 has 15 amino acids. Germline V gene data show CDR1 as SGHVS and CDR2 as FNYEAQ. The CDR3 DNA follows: TGTGCCAGCAGCACCCCAGCGGGGGGGAGGGACGAGCAGTACTTC. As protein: CASSTPAGGRDEQYF.

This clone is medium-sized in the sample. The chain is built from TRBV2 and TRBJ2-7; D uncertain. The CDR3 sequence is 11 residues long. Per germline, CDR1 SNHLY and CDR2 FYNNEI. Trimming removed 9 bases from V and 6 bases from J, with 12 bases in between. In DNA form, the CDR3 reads TGTGCCAGTTTTTTTCGTCGCGAGCAGTACTTC. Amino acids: CASFFRREQYF.

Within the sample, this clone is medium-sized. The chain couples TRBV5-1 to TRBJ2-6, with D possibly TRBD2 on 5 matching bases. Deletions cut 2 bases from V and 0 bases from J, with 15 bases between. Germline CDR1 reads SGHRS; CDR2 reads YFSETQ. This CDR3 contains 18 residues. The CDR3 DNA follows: TGCGCCAGCAGCTTTAGATCCCAGGAGGCCTCTGGGGCCAACGTCCTGACTTTC. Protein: CASSFRSQEASGANVLTF.

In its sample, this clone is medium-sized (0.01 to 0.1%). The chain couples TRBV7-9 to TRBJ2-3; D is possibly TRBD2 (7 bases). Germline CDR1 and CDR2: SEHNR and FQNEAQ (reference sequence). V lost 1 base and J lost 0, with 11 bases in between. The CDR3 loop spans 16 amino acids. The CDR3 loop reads CASSLGRGASTDTQYF. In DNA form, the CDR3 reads TGTGCCAGCAGCTTAGGCCGGGGGGCAAGCACAGATACGCAGTATTTT. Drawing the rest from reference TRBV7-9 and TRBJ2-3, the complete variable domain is DTGVSQNPRHKITKRGQNVTFRCDPISEHNRLYWYRQTLGQGPEFLTYFQNEAQLEKSRLLSDRFSAERPKGSFSTLEIQRTEQGDSAMYLCASSLGRGASTDTQYFGPGTRLTVL.

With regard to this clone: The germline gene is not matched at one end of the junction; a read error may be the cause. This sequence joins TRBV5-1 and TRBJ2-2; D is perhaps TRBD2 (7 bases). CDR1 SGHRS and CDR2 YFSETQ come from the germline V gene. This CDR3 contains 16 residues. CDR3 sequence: CASSLRGASNTVELFF. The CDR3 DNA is TGCGCCAGCAGCTTGCGGGGGGCGTCGAACACCGTGGAGCTGTTTTTT.

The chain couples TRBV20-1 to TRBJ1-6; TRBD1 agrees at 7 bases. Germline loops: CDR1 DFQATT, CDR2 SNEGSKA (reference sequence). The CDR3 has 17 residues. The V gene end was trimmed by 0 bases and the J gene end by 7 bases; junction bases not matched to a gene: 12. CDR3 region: CSARDLGEGATNSPLHF. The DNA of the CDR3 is TGCAGTGCTAGAGATCTAGGAGAGGGGGCGACCAATTCACCCCTCCACTTT.

The CDR3 reads CASSLIPGHTEAFF. In DNA form, the CDR3 reads TGTGCCAGCAGTTTAATTCCAGGTCACACTGAAGCTTTCTTT. This rearrangement joins TRBV28 to TRBJ1-1; no clear D gene. The ends were cut back, 2 bases at V and 3 bases at J, with 10 bases in the middle. The CDR3 loop spans 14 amino acids. Germline loops: CDR1 MDHEN, CDR2 SYDVKM.

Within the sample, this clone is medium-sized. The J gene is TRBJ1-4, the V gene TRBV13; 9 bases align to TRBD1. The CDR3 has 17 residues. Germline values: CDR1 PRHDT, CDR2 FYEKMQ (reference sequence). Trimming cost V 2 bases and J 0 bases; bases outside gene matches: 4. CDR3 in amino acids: CASSLKGQGSTNEKLFF. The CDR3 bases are TGTGCCAGCAGCTTAAAGGGACAGGGATCAACTAATGAAAAACTGTTTTTT.

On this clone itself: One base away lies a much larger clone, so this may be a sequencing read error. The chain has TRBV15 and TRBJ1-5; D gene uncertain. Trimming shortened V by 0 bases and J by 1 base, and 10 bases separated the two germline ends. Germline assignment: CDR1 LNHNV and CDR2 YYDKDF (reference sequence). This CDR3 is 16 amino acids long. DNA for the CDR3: TGTGCCACCAGCAGAGATCTGCCCCTGAGCAATCAGCCCCAGCATTTT. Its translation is CATSRDLPLSNQPQHF.